The clone carrying this T cell receptor beta chain was seen only once. The data stem from a study of blood T cell repertoires in COVID-19. Study background: Specimens from acute and convalescent COVID-19 originated in the United States, Italy and Spain. T cells, B-cell-depleted T cells, or PBMCs supplied cDNA or gDNA.

In the original analysis: Cell counts per sample came from amplifying reference gene primers. TCRdb's table, derived via immunoSEQ multiplex PCR, lists solely in-frame clones and lacks some. V, J and clone size reflect that table, while D and trimming were determined from the DNA. The sample lists 200,000 to 250,000 clones; almost 90% were seen once. The ends lost 4 bases at V and 0 bases at J; junction bases unmatched: 8. The length of the CDR3 is 17 residues. Germline assignment: CDR1 ENHRY and CDR2 SYGVKD. This receptor was identified in an older woman with acute or convalescent COVID-19. The gene calls are TRBV10-3 and TRBJ2-3, with TRBD2 matching over 9 bases. Source material: peripheral blood. CDR3 DNA sequence: TGTGCCATCAGTGCCCTAGCGGGGACCTCTAGCACAGATACGCAGTATTTT. Protein: CAISALAGTSSTDTQYF.